Listed here are 17 T cell receptor beta chains from one sample, sequenced in a study of shared clonotypes between healthy human individuals (TCRdb year 2020). The library was made by the immunoSEQ multiplex PCR assay. As stored in TCRdb, this immuneACCESS dataset retains in-frame rearrangements with V and J assigned. A fraction of the clones does not appear; measured against another copy, unresolved V genes explain less than half of the discrepancy, and the remainder lacks a known reason. The sample includes some 1 million clones, with roughly 70% observed a single time. Jointly, the top ten make up roughly 1.5% of the sample. Source material: memory CD4+ T cells sorted from blood. Per the publication, the cell subset or site label means: CD45RA-negative fraction. All receptors derive from a man aged 18 to 35 in good health.

The genes are TRBV19 and TRBJ2-3; D unresolved. Germline CDR1 is LNHDA and CDR2 is SQIVND (reference sequence). Trimming stripped 6 bases from V and 3 bases from J, with 4 bases between. CDR3 size: 11 residues. This CDR3 reads CASRLTDTQYF. The CDR3 region has the DNA TGTGCCAGTAGGCTGACAGATACGCAGTATTTT.

The genes are TRBV15 and TRBJ1-1, with D tentatively TRBD1 (5 bases). V shed 0 bases and J shed 5 bases, with 10 bases lying between them. The CDR3 covers 14 residues. Germline V gives CDR1 LNHNV, CDR2 YYDKDF (reference sequence). This CDR3 is CATSRDRGSTEAFF. The CDR3 DNA is TGTGCCACCAGCAGAGATAGGGGCTCTACTGAAGCTTTCTTT.

The chain uses TRBV5-6 and TRBJ2-3; D may match TRBD1 or TRBD2 (5 bases each). This CDR3 region has 13 residues. Between the trimmed V and J ends, which lost 2 bases and 5 bases, there was a span of 9 bases. Germline CDR1 is SGHDT and CDR2 is YYEEEE. CDR3 sequence (DNA): TGTGCCAGCAGCTTTGGGACGGAAGATACGCAGTATTTT. It yields the protein CASSFGTEDTQYF.

The chain has TRBV20-1 and TRBJ1-1, with TRBD1 matching over 7 bases. The J segment lost 12 bases and the V segment lost 3 bases, leaving 7 bases of the junction unmatched. The CDR3 extends over 11 amino acids. Germline V gene data show CDR1 as DFQATT and CDR2 as SNEGSKA (reference sequence). Written as DNA, the CDR3 is TGCAGTGCTAGGGGACAGCTGGCTTCTTTCTTT. Its translation: CSARGQLASFF.

In nucleotides, the CDR3 is TGCAGCGTGGGGACAGGGCAAGAGACCCAGTACTTC. Translating it yields CSVGTGQETQYF. The chain employs TRBV29-1 and TRBJ2-5; 9 bases agree with TRBD1. The CDR3 contains 12 residues. The germline CDR1 and CDR2 sequences are SQVTM and ANQGSEA. V gave up 6 bases and J gave up 2 bases; unmatched junction bases: 1.

J is TRBJ1-4 and V is TRBV29-1; TRBD1 agrees at 8 bases. In germline, CDR1 is SQVTM, CDR2 ANQGSEA. V trimming: 7 bases; J trimming: 4 bases; junction bases outside the gene matches: 8. This CDR3 is 14 amino acids long. CDR3 amino acids: CSAIAGGGNEKLFF. The CDR3 DNA follows: TGCAGCGCTATAGCAGGGGGCGGTAATGAAAAACTGTTTTTT. The variable domain in full, with the rest retrieved from reference TRBV29-1 and TRBJ1-4, is SAVISQKPSRDICQRGTSLTIQCQVDSQVTMMFWYRQQPGQSLTLIATANQGSEATYESGFVIDKFPISRPNLTFSTLTVSNMSPEDSSIYLCSAIAGGGNEKLFFGSGTQLSVL.

V is TRBV19 and J is TRBJ2-2; D could derive from TRBD1 or TRBD2 (6 bases each). The V end lost 7 bases, the J end lost 9 bases, and 18 bases lay between the germline ends. In germline, CDR1 is LNHDA, CDR2 SQIVND (reference sequence). The CDR3 has 14 amino acids. CDR3 nucleotides: TGTGCCAGTAAGGGGCCAGGGGAGGTTCGGGAGCTGTTTTTT. Residues: CASKGPGEVRELFF.

The chain has TRBV11-2 and TRBJ2-1; 9 nucleotides line up with TRBD1. The CDR3 contains 17 residues. V was pared by 1 base and J by 5 bases, with 9 bases of the junction left unmatched. Germline CDR1 and CDR2: SGHAT and FQNNGV. The CDR3 sequence: CASSLARGTGLHNEQFF. Here the CDR3 DNA reads TGTGCCAGCAGCTTAGCGAGGGGGACAGGGTTACACAATGAGCAGTTCTTC.

V usage is TRBV18 and J usage is TRBJ1-4, with D uncertain. The CDR3 consists of 14 residues. Trimming stripped 2 bases from V and 7 bases from J, with 11 bases between. Germline assignment: CDR1 KGHSH and CDR2 LQKENI. The CDR3 sequence is CASSPGRESEKLFF. In nucleotides, the CDR3 is TGTGCCAGCTCACCAGGGCGGGAAAGTGAAAAACTGTTTTTT.

The table lists this clone with many counts. The chain is built from TRBV4-2 and TRBJ1-1; 9 positions match TRBD1. The CDR3 covers 14 residues. J gave up 5 bases and V 6 bases, and 7 bases lay outside the gene matches. The germline V gene has CDR1 LGHNA and CDR2 YNFKEQ. CDR3: CASSTTGGRTEAFF. CDR3 in DNA: TGTGCCAGCAGTACAACAGGGGGCCGGACTGAAGCTTTCTTT.

The V call is TRBV6-4, the J call TRBJ2-2; D is perhaps TRBD1 (5 bases). The CDR3 is made up of 14 amino acids. The V end lost 4 bases, the J end lost 9 bases, and 15 bases lay between the germline ends. The germline CDR1 and CDR2 sequences are MRHNA and SNTAGT. CDR3 residues: CASSVTANVRELFF. CDR3 nucleotides: TGTGCCAGCAGTGTGACAGCAAATGTGCGGGAGCTGTTTTTT.

The chain couples TRBV28 to TRBJ1-2; D uncertain. Deletions cut 4 bases from V and 4 bases from J, with 7 bases between. This CDR3 has 12 residues. The V gene's germline CDR1 is MDHEN and CDR2 SYDVKM. CDR3 amino acids: CASSSGFYGYTF. CDR3 in DNA: TGTGCCAGCAGTTCCGGGTTCTATGGCTACACCTTC.

The chain links TRBV29-1 to TRBJ1-1, with 7 bases aligning to TRBD1. CDR3 length: 11 residues. The germline V gene encodes CDR1 SQVTM and CDR2 ANQGSEA. The trim removed 7 bases at V and 7 bases at J, leaving 6 bases unmatched. This chain's CDR3 is CSGVTGVEAFF. The CDR3 DNA is TGCAGCGGGGTCACAGGGGTTGAAGCTTTCTTT.

This chain links TRBV7-9 with TRBJ1-4; D is ambiguous. Germline V gene lookup returns CDR1 SEHNR and CDR2 FQNEAQ (reference sequence). CDR3 length: 14 residues. Trimming pared 3 bases from V and 3 bases from J, leaving 8 bases between. CDR3 bases: TGTGCCAGCAGCTTTGGGAAGTCTAATGAAAAACTGTTTTTT. It is translated as CASSFGKSNEKLFF.

This clone appeared once. V gene TRBV6-1 combines with J gene TRBJ1-3, with a weak D call TRBD1 (5 bases). This CDR3 spans 15 amino acids. Germline V lookup: CDR1 MNHNS, CDR2 SASEGT. V was shortened by 3 bases and J by 0 bases, with 9 bases between the two germline ends. For the CDR3, the DNA is TGTGCCAGCAGTGATCTGGGGCGCTCTGGAAACACCATATATTTT. It encodes CASSDLGRSGNTIYF.

This clone was recorded many times. The rearrangement uses TRBV7-2 and TRBJ2-5; 7 bases line up with TRBD1. Looked up from germline, CDR1 is SGHTA and CDR2 is FQGNSA. The V gene end was trimmed by 2 bases and the J gene end by 4 bases; junction bases not matched to a gene: 10. This CDR3 is built from 16 residues. In nucleotides, the CDR3 is TGTGCCAGCAGCTTAAGGCCCGGGACAGTGGGAGAGACCCAGTACTTC. Its protein product is CASSLRPGTVGETQYF.

This chain uses TRBV5-6 with TRBJ1-6; no reliable D call. Trimming stripped 1 base from V and 0 bases from J, with 11 bases between. Germline CDR1 SGHDT, CDR2 YYEEEE. The CDR3 contains 17 residues. The CDR3 DNA reads as TGTGCCAGCAGCTTGCTGAACGGTTACTCCTATAATTCACCCCTCCACTTT. Encoded protein: CASSLLNGYSYNSPLHF.